A single T cell receptor beta chain is shown here with its context. Its antigen remains unidentified. Per-base quality was not reported, and no clone a single base away is much larger than it. As encoded in the germline V gene, CDR1 is SGHRS while CDR2 is YFSETQ. Spanning cysteine to phenylalanine, the CDR3 consists of 14 amino acids. CDR3 DNA only is kept here, 42 bases in frame from base 1. Trimming removed 0 bases from V and 2 bases from J, leaving 9 bases between the germline ends. The trial excluded patients who had a history of autoimmune disease or who were on systemic immunosuppression. Peripheral blood for TCR sequencing was collected from all dose cohorts at baseline, on cycle 4 day 1, and on cycle 7 day 1. The samples were drawn from a first-in-human, open-label, multicenter phase I dose-escalation trial of ivuxolimab. Adults with locally advanced or metastatic melanoma, renal cell carcinoma, hepatocellular carcinoma or head and neck squamous cell carcinoma were enrolled in the trial. Before TCR sequencing, CD4+ T cells and CD8+ T cells were sorted from peripheral blood as separate populations.

The data derive from a study of OX40 agonist ivuxolimab in advanced cancers. Concerning the study at large: Ivuxolimab was a fully human IgG2 agonistic monoclonal antibody targeting the costimulatory receptor OX40 (CD134). Intravenous ivuxolimab was administered to patients every 2 weeks at six dose levels: 0.01, 0.1, 0.3, 1.5, 3 and 10 mg/kg. Of the 50 to 55 dose-escalation patients, hepatocellular carcinoma was present in around 19, melanoma in some 15, renal cell carcinoma in 9 and head and neck cancer in 9. In the dose-escalation cohort, nearly 85% of patients were male, and the mean age was roughly 60 years with a range of about 23 to 79. Prior anti-PD-1, anti-PD-L1 or anti-CTLA-4 therapy was permitted, and checkpoint inhibitors had been received by roughly two fifths of dose-escalation patients. Partial responses occurred in three dose-escalation patients: two with cutaneous melanoma and one with hepatocellular carcinoma. Peripheral TCRbeta sequencing aimed to test whether ivuxolimab altered TCR sequence diversity and caused clonal T-cell expansion. The paper reports the monotherapy dose-escalation portion (N of about 47 patients) of the phase I ivuxolimab trial. The investigation overall reported the following: In the 0.1-3.0 mg/kg groups, partial responders were among the patients with the lowest normalized peripheral clonal expansion, particularly in CD8+ T cells. Low levels of normalized T-cell clonal expansion were also shown by some nonresponding patients. The antigen specificity of the clonally expanded peripheral T cells was not determined. At doses from 0.1 to 3.0 mg/kg, clonal expansion was seen in both CD4+ and CD8+ blood T cells between baseline and week 6. After ivuxolimab, CD8+ T cells had more expanded clones than CD4+ T cells on average.

For sequencing of the TCRbeta CDR3 region, genomic DNA was extracted from the sorted cells. The immunoSEQ Assay was used for sequencing of TCRbeta CDR3 regions. Sourced from immuneACCESS, this table was stored by TCRdb with only in-frame sequences that have V and J called. A share of the clones is absent; for the studies checked, an unresolved V gene accounts for under half, and the remainder has no known explanation. The table for this sample lists fewer than 55,000 clones; about 90% of them were counted only once. The ten top clones hold around 1.7% of the sample. The sequence is built from TRBV5-1 and TRBJ2-7; the D gene is possibly TRBD1, with 6 bases matching. This specimen was CD4+ or CD8+ T cells sorted from blood, taken in a trial of the OX40 agonist ivuxolimab. This TCR was recovered from an adult with an advanced solid tumor such as melanoma, head and neck, liver or kidney cancer. Read as DNA, the sequence is TGCGCCAGCAGCTTGGAGGACAGAACCTACGAGCAGTACTTC. It is translated as CASSLEDRTYEQYF.